What follows are 28 T cell receptor beta chains derived from one specimen sequenced in a study of T cell responses to AZD1222 COVID-19 vaccine listed by TCRdb under 2021. The sample's time point label, decoded: about 28 days (+/-7) after the second vaccine dose. Library creation used the immunoSEQ multiplex PCR assay. TCRdb retrieved this table from immuneACCESS and kept in-frame rearrangements only. Not all clones are present; in checked studies, unresolved V genes account for under half, and no reason is known for the remainder. For this sample the table gives tens of thousands of clones, of which about 80% were detected only once. The ten largest make up roughly 13% of the sample. Sequencing used peripheral blood, obtained 28 days after the second AZD1222 dose. All receptors derive from an adult who received the AZD1222 COVID-19 vaccine.

V is TRBV6-6 and J is TRBJ2-7; TRBD1 matches at 11 bases. CDR3 length: 12 amino acids. V lost 6 bases, J lost 9 bases, and 4 bases stayed unmatched. The germline V gene has CDR1 MNHNY and CDR2 SVGAGI (reference sequence). The CDR3 reads CASRGQGGGQYF. In nucleotides, the CDR3 is TGTGCCAGCAGGGGACAGGGGGGAGGGCAGTACTTC.

This clone occurred a few times. This sequence joins TRBV14 and TRBJ1-2; D gene ambiguous. The CDR3 consists of 13 residues. CDR1 is SGHDN, CDR2 FVKESK, per germline. V dropped 0 bases and J dropped 13 bases, with 15 bases sitting between them. In DNA, the CDR3 is TGTGCCAGCAGCCAAGAGCCCGCGGCGTACCCCACCTTC. It yields the protein CASSQEPAAYPTF.

Worth noting for this clone: At one end, the junction sequence differs from germline, possibly due to a read error. The chain joins TRBV7-7 to TRBJ1-4, with 8 bases matching TRBD1. The CDR3 is made up of 15 amino acids. Germline CDR1 reads SSHAT; CDR2 reads FNYEAQ (reference sequence). CDR3 nucleotides: TGTGCTAGCAGCGAAGGGACAGGTCCAAATGAAAAACTGTTTTTT. This translates into CASSEGTGPNEKLFF.

This clone has more than one count but fewer than ten. The chain is built from TRBV27 and TRBJ1-2; 9 positions agree with TRBD1. V trimming: 6 bases; J trimming: 7 bases; junction bases outside the gene matches: 6. The CDR3 contains 13 residues. Looked up from germline, CDR1 is MNHEY and CDR2 is SMNVEV (reference sequence). The CDR3 reads CASSVTGGAGYTF. CDR3 sequence (DNA): TGTGCCAGCAGCGTTACAGGGGGCGCTGGCTACACCTTC.

This sequence joins TRBV10-2 and TRBJ2-1, with 8 bases that match TRBD2. Germline V gene sequence: CDR1 WSHSY, CDR2 SAAADI. This CDR3 spans 15 amino acids. Losses at the gene ends were 5 bases for V and 3 bases for J; bases not matched to a gene: 6. The CDR3 DNA follows: TGCGCCAGCAGTATTCAACTAGCGGTCTACAATGAGCAGTTCTTC. Its translation is CASSIQLAVYNEQFF.

The chain recombines TRBV6-5 with TRBJ1-6; the match to TRBD1 covers 9 bases. V gave up 6 bases and J gave up 7 bases; unmatched junction bases: 7. The CDR3 extends over 15 amino acids. Germline lookup yields CDR1 MNHEY and CDR2 SVGAGI. The CDR3 protein is CASSHMGQGNSPLHF. CDR3 DNA: TGTGCCAGCAGCCACATGGGACAGGGCAATTCACCCCTCCACTTT.

This clone was observed once. This chain uses TRBV28 with TRBJ1-5; D is unclear. With 6 bases removed from V and 3 bases from J, the gap between germline ends came to 21 bases. In germline, CDR1 is MDHEN, CDR2 SYDVKM. The CDR3 has 17 residues. CDR3 nucleotides: TGTGCCAGCAGCAAGCTCGACCTAGAAGCTTCCAATCAGCCCCAGCATTTT. The encoded protein is CASSKLDLEASNQPQHF.

The rearrangement joins TRBV11-2 to TRBJ2-1, with unresolved D. The ends were cut back, 1 base at V and 8 bases at J, with 6 bases in the middle. There are 12 residues in the CDR3. CDR1 is SGHAT, CDR2 FQNNGV, per germline. The CDR3 DNA reads as TGTGCCAGCAGCTTAGGTGTATATGAGCAGTTCTTC. Amino acids: CASSLGVYEQFF.

The chain couples TRBV5-1 to TRBJ2-7; TRBD1 is a possible D gene (5 bases). The V gene lost 4 bases and the J gene lost 2 bases, with 16 bases spanning the gap. Germline loops: CDR1 SGHRS, CDR2 YFSETQ. This CDR3 has 15 amino acids. The CDR3 sequence: CASSETLDSPYEQYF. CDR3 nucleotides: TGCGCCAGCAGCGAGACCCTTGACAGCCCCTACGAGCAGTACTTC. Full variable domain (outside the CDR3, taken from reference TRBV5-1 and TRBJ2-7): KAGVTQTPRYLIKTRGQQVTLSCSPISGHRSVSWYQQTPGQGLQFLFEYFSETQRNKGNFPGRFSGRQFSNSRSEMNVSTLELGDSALYLCASSETLDSPYEQYFGPGTRLTVT.

The V gene is TRBV28, the J gene TRBJ1-1, with D possibly TRBD1 on 6 matching bases. Trimming removed 7 bases from V and 1 base from J, with 13 bases in between. Germline V CDR1 and CDR2: MDHEN, SYDVKM. This CDR3 has 14 residues. The CDR3 region is CASTLTRGNTEAFF. The CDR3 nucleotides read TGTGCCAGCACACTAACCAGGGGGAACACTGAAGCTTTCTTT.

The chain joins TRBV5-1 to TRBJ2-5, with D uncertain. The CDR3 covers 12 residues. Germline V gene sequence: CDR1 SGHRS, CDR2 YFSETQ. The V end was cut by 6 bases, the J end by 2 bases, with 8 bases between. CDR3 nucleotides: TGCGCCAGCAAAGAGCAACAAGAGACCCAGTACTTC. The encoded protein is CASKEQQETQYF.

This rearrangement joins TRBV2 to TRBJ2-5, with 13 bases fitting TRBD2. This CDR3 is 16 amino acids long. CDR1 and CDR2 (germline): SNHLY, FYNNEI. V shed 6 bases, J shed 2 bases, and the junction held 6 bases outside the gene matches. The CDR3 is CASRRTSGGRQETQYF. The CDR3 DNA follows: TGTGCCAGCAGGAGGACTAGCGGGGGCAGACAAGAGACCCAGTACTTC.

The V gene is TRBV9, the J gene TRBJ2-7; D may be TRBD1 (7 bases). Germline-derived CDR1 and CDR2 are SGDLS and YYNGEE. This CDR3 is 16 amino acids long. Trimming took 5 bases from V and 1 from J, leaving 19 bases between them. This chain's CDR3 is CASSPMVRGASYEQYF. The CDR3 DNA sequence: TGTGCCAGCAGTCCGATGGTCAGGGGGGCTTCCTACGAGCAGTACTTC. Full variable domain (missing parts from reference TRBV9 and TRBJ2-7): DSGVTQTPKHLITATGQRVTLRCSPRSGDLSVYWYQQSLDQGLQFLIQYYNGEERAKGNILERFSAQQFPDLHSELNLSSLELGDSALYFCASSPMVRGASYEQYFGPGTRLTVT.

J is TRBJ2-1 and V is TRBV7-2; D remains unclear. V shed 1 base and J shed 1 base, with 5 bases lying between them. The CDR3 is 14 residues long. CDR1 and CDR2 from the germline V gene are SGHTA and FQGNSA. CDR3 coding DNA: TGTGCCAGCAGCTTAGAATTGTCCTACAATGAGCAGTTCTTC. It is translated as CASSLELSYNEQFF. Combining the CDR3 with reference TRBV7-2 and TRBJ2-1 gives the whole variable domain GAGVSQSPSNKVTEKGKDVELRCDPISGHTALYWYRQSLGQGLEFLIYFQGNSAPDKSGLPSDRFSAERTGGSVSTLTIQRTQQEDSAVYLCASSLELSYNEQFFGPGTRLTVL.

The V gene is TRBV4-3, the J gene TRBJ1-1; 7 bases map to TRBD1. The CDR3 has 14 amino acids. Losses at the gene ends were 0 bases for V and 7 bases for J; bases not matched to a gene: 5. The germline CDR1 and CDR2 sequences are LGHNA and YSLEER. The CDR3 nucleotides are TGCGCCAGCAGCCAAGACAGGGGGGTTGGTGAAGCTTTCTTT. This encodes CASSQDRGVGEAFF.

The CDR3 spells CASSYRRSNEKLFF. CDR3 coding DNA: TGTGCCAGCAGTTACAGGCGGTCTAATGAAAAACTGTTTTTT. V and J are TRBV6-5 and TRBJ1-4; no clear D. Trimming removed 2 bases at V and 3 bases at J, with 7 bases between. Germline CDR1 MNHEY, CDR2 SVGAGI. The CDR3 consists of 14 residues.

The chain joins TRBV7-2 to TRBJ2-7; D not resolved. Germline V gene lookup returns CDR1 SGHTA and CDR2 FQGNSA. V lost 1 base and J 3 bases, leaving 13 bases between the germline ends. This CDR3 is 15 amino acids long. CDR3 sequence reads: CASSLGSVTSYEQYF. The CDR3 DNA sequence: TGTGCCAGCAGCTTAGGTTCAGTGACCAGCTACGAGCAGTACTTC.

This chain links TRBV10-3 with TRBJ2-2; D is ambiguous. Germline V gene lookup returns CDR1 ENHRY and CDR2 SYGVKD. This CDR3 region has 13 residues. V shed 0 bases and J shed 6 bases, with 5 bases lying between them. The CDR3 region has the DNA TGTGCCATCAGTGAGTCGCAGTCCGGGGAGCTGTTTTTT. Residues: CAISESQSGELFF.

The chain combines TRBV7-6 with TRBJ1-5; 8 bases agree with TRBD1. In germline, CDR1 is SGHVS, CDR2 FNYEAQ. The CDR3 loop spans 15 amino acids. With V trimmed by 5 bases and J by 7 bases, 10 bases remained unmatched. CDR3 in amino acids: CASSRGPGQDQPQHF. CDR3 DNA sequence: TGTGCCAGCAGCCGAGGACCGGGACAGGACCAGCCCCAGCATTTT.

Of note for this clone: Germline is not matched at one junction end, which may reflect a read error. The rearrangement links TRBV7-7 to TRBJ2-1; 7 nucleotides line up with TRBD1. The CDR3 length is 13 residues. In germline, CDR1 is SSHAT, CDR2 FNYEAQ (reference sequence). For the CDR3, the DNA is TGTGCTAGCAGCGACGACAGGGTGGGAGAGCAGTTCTTC. It encodes CASSDDRVGEQFF.

The chain recombines TRBV10-3 with TRBJ1-3; perhaps TRBD1 as D (5 bases). Germline values: CDR1 ENHRY, CDR2 SYGVKD. V was shortened by 10 bases and J by 4 bases, with 11 bases between the two germline ends. This CDR3 has 12 amino acids. CDR3 amino acids: CATGTDGNTIYF. The DNA for the CDR3 is TGTGCCACCGGGACCGACGGAAACACCATATATTTT.

This CDR3 is CASSLSRTTNTGELFF. The CDR3 coding sequence is TGTGCCAGCAGCTTATCTAGGACTACCAACACCGGGGAGCTGTTTTTT. V is TRBV7-6 and J is TRBJ2-2, with a tentative D call TRBD2 (6 bases). Germline values: CDR1 SGHVS, CDR2 FNYEAQ. This CDR3 is built from 16 residues. The V gene lost 2 bases and the J gene lost 2 bases, with 12 bases spanning the gap.

This rearrangement joins TRBV14 to TRBJ1-2, with a weak D call TRBD1 (6 bases). Germline V CDR1 and CDR2: SGHDN, FVKESK. V lost 0 bases and J lost 8, with 13 bases in between. This CDR3 contains 14 residues. The CDR3 nucleotides read TGTGCCAGCAGCCAAGACAGGGGATTGGGGGGCTACACCTTC. Its translation is CASSQDRGLGGYTF. Drawing the rest from reference TRBV14 and TRBJ1-2, the complete variable domain is EAGVTQFPSHSVIEKGQTVTLRCDPISGHDNLYWYRRVMGKEIKFLLHFVKESKQDESGMPNNRFLAERTGGTYSTLKVQPAELEDSGVYFCASSQDRGLGGYTFGSGTRLTVV.

The chain combines TRBV9 with TRBJ1-1; weak D call: TRBD1 (5 bases). V lost 0 bases and J lost 4, with 13 bases in between. The CDR3 is made up of 15 amino acids. The germline gives CDR1 SGDLS, CDR2 YYNGEE. In DNA form, the CDR3 reads TGTGCCAGCAGCGTAGGTTGGGGCGCGGGCACTGAAGCTTTCTTT. It specifies CASSVGWGAGTEAFF. The complete variable domain, with remaining parts taken from reference TRBV9 and TRBJ1-1, reads DSGVTQTPKHLITATGQRVTLRCSPRSGDLSVYWYQQSLDQGLQFLIQYYNGEERAKGNILERFSAQQFPDLHSELNLSSLELGDSALYFCASSVGWGAGTEAFFGQGTRLTVV.

This clone was detected only a few times. V gene TRBV7-8 combines with J gene TRBJ2-1; possibly TRBD1 for D (5 bases). The CDR3 has 14 amino acids. Germline V gives CDR1 SGHVS, CDR2 FQNEAQ. Deletions cut 9 bases from V and 3 bases from J, with 15 bases between. The CDR3 region has the DNA TGTGCCAGTGAGGTGGGGCCGCGCTACAATGAGCAGTTCTTC. It codes for CASEVGPRYNEQFF.

Comment on this clone: One end of the junction does not line up with germline, which may come from a read error. V gene TRBV3-1 (or the pseudogene TRBV3-2) combines with J gene TRBJ1-3; tentative D call: TRBD1 (5 bases). The CDR3 runs to 16 residues. Germline lookup yields CDR1 LGHDT and CDR2 YNNKEL (reference sequence). CDR3 in DNA: TGTGCCAGCAGCCGGGATACAGGCGCCTCTAGAAACACCATATATTTT. The encoded protein is CASSRDTGASRNTIYF.

This chain joins TRBV2 and TRBJ1-5; D remains ambiguous. The length of the CDR3 is 13 residues. Between the trimmed V and J ends, which lost 6 bases and 1 base, there was a span of 7 bases. The germline CDR1 and CDR2 sequences are SNHLY and FYNNEI. The CDR3 here is CASRIESNQPQHF. The CDR3 region has the DNA TGTGCCAGCAGAATCGAAAGCAATCAGCCCCAGCATTTT.

The J gene is TRBJ2-3, the V gene TRBV5-1, with 14 bases aligning to TRBD2. Germline assignment: CDR1 SGHRS and CDR2 YFSETQ. The CDR3 has 16 amino acids. V lost 4 bases to trimming and J lost 6 bases; unmatched junction nucleotides: 7. CDR3 in amino acids: CASSGLAGGSQDTQYF. CDR3 bases: TGCGCCAGCAGCGGACTAGCGGGGGGTTCACAGGATACGCAGTATTTT.